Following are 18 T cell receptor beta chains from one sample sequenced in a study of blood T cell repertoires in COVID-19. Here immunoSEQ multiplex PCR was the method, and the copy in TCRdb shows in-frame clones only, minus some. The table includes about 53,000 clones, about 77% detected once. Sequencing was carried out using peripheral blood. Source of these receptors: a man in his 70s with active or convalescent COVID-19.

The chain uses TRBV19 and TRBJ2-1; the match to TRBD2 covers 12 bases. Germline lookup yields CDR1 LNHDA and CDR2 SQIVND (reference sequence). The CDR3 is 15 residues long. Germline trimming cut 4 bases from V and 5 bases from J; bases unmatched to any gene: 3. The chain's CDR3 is CASSKGLAGNNEQFF. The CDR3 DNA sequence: TGTGCCAGTAGTAAAGGACTAGCGGGAAACAATGAGCAGTTCTTC.

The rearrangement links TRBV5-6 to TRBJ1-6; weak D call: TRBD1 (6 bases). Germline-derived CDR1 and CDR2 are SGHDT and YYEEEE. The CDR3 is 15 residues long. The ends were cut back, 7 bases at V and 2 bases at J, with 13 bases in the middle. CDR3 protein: CASGSGAPYNSPLHF. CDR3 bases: TGTGCCAGCGGGTCAGGGGCACCCTATAATTCACCCCTCCACTTT.

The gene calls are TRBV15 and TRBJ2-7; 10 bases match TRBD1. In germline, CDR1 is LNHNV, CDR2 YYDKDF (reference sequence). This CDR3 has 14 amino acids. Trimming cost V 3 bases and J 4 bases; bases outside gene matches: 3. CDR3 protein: CATSSRDRGYEQYF. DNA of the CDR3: TGTGCCACCAGCAGCCGGGACAGGGGTTACGAGCAGTACTTC.

The CDR3: CASIGQGAHEQFF. The CDR3 DNA sequence: TGTGCCAGCATTGGACAGGGGGCACATGAGCAGTTCTTC. The rearrangement links TRBV11-3 to TRBJ2-1; 11 bases line up with TRBD1. J lost 8 bases, V lost 7 bases, and 4 bases had no gene match. From germline, CDR1 is SGHNT and CDR2 YENEEA. The CDR3 length is 13 residues.

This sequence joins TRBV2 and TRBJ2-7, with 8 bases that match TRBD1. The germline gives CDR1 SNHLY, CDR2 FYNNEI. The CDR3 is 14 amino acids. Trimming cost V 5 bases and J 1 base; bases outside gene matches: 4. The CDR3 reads CASSKDRASYEQYF. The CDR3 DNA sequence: TGTGCCAGCAGTAAGGACAGGGCTTCCTACGAGCAGTACTTC.

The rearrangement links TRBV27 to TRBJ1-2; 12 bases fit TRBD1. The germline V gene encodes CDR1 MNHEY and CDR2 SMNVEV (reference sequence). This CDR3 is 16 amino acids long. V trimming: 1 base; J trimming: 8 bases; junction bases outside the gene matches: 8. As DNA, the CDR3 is TGTGCCAGCAGTTTATTCGTGGGACAGGGGGCAGGAGGCTACACCTTC. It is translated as CASSLFVGQGAGGYTF.

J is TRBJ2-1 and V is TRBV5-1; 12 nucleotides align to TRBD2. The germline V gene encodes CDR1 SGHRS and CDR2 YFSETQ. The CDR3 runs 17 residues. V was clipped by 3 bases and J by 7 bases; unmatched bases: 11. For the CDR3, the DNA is TGCGCCAGCAGCTACACCGGCACTAGCGGGAGGTTGAATGAGCAGTTCTTC. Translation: CASSYTGTSGRLNEQFF.

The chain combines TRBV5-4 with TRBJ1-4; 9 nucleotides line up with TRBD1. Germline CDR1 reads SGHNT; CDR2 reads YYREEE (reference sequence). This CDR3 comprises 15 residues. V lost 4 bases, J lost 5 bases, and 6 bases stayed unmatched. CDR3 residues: CASSSPTGGNEKLFF. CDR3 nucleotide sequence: TGTGCCAGCAGCAGTCCGACAGGGGGGAATGAAAAACTGTTTTTT.

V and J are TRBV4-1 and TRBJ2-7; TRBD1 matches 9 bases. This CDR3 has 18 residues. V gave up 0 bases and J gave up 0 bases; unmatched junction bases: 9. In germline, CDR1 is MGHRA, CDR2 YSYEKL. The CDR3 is CASSQDRTVTGGSYEQYF. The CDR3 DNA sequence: TGCGCCAGCAGCCAAGATAGAACTGTGACAGGGGGCTCCTACGAGCAGTACTTC.

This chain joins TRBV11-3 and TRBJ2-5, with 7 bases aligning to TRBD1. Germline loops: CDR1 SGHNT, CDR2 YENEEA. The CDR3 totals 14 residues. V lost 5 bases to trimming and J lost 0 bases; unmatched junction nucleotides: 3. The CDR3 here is CASSPGGHQETQYF. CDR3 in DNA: TGTGCCAGCAGCCCAGGGGGACACCAAGAGACCCAGTACTTC. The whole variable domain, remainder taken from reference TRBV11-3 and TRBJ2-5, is EAGVVQSPRYKIIEKKQPVAFWCNPISGHNTLYWYLQNLGQGPELLIRYENEEAVDDSQLPKDRFSAERLKGVDSTLKIQPAELGDSAVYLCASSPGGHQETQYFGPGTRLLVL.

Here the CDR3 DNA reads TGTGCCTGGAGTGTTGCCCCATATAAGGGGCGCGGGGAGCTGTTTTTT. As protein: CAWSVAPYKGRGELFF. The chain couples TRBV30 to TRBJ2-2; D may be TRBD1 (5 bases). V gave up 0 bases and J gave up 7 bases, with 18 bases separating them. The CDR3 is made up of 16 amino acids. CDR1 is GTSNPN, CDR2 SVGIG, per germline (reference sequence).

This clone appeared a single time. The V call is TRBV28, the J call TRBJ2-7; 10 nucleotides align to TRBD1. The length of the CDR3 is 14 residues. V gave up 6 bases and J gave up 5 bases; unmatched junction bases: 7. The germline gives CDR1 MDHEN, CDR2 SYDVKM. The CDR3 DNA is TGTGCCAGCAGGCGACAGGGGGCAATCGACGAGCAGTACTTC. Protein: CASRRQGAIDEQYF. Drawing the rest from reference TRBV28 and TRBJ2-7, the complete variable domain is DVKVTQSSRYLVKRTGEKVFLECVQDMDHENMFWYRQDPGLGLRLIYFSYDVKMKEKGDIPEGYSVSREKKERFSLILESASTNQTSMYLCASRRQGAIDEQYFGPGTRLTVT.

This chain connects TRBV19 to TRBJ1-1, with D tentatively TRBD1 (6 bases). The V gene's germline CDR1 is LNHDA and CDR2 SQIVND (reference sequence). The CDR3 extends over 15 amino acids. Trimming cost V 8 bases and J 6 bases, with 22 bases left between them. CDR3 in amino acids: CASARQQGLGAEAFF. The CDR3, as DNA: TGTGCCAGTGCGAGACAACAGGGCCTGGGCGCTGAAGCTTTCTTT.

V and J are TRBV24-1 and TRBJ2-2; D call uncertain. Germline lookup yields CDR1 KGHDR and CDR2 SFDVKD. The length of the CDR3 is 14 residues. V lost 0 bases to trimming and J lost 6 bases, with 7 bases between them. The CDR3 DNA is TGTGCCACCAGTGATTTGCGTCGGTCCGGGGAGCTGTTTTTT. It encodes CATSDLRRSGELFF.

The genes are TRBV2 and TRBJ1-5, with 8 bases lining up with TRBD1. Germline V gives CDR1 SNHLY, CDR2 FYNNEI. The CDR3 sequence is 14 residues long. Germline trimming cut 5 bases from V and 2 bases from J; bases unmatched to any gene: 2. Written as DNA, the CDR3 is TGTGCCAGCAGTACGGACAGGGGCAATCAGCCCCAGCATTTT. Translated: CASSTDRGNQPQHF.

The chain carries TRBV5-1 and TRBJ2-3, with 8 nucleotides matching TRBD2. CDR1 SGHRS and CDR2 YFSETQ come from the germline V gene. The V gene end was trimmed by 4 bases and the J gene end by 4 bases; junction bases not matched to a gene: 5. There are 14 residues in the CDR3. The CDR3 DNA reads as TGCGCCAGCAGCAAGGGACTAGACGCAGATACGCAGTATTTT. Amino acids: CASSKGLDADTQYF.

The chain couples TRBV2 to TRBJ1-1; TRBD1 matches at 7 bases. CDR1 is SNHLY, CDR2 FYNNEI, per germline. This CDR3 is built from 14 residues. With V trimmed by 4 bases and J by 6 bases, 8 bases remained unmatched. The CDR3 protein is CASSGDRNNAEAFF. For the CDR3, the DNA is TGTGCCAGCAGTGGGGACAGAAATAACGCTGAAGCTTTCTTT.

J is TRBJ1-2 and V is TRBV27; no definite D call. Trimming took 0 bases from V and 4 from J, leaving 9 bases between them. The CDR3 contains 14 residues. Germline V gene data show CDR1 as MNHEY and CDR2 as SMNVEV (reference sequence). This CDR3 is CASSLSRFSYGYTF. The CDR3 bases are TGTGCCAGCAGTTTATCCCGCTTTAGCTATGGCTACACCTTC.